Following are 18 T cell receptor beta chains from one sample sequenced in a study of CXCR3-negative and CXCR3-positive naive CD8 T cells. General study findings and limits: CXCR3-expressing naive cells carried TRB CDR3s more hydrophobic than those of CXCR3-negative naive cells.

For these TCRs, the target antigens are not known. The method, 5' RACE with UMI labels, was used to prepare the TRB cDNA libraries. TCRdb processed the 5' RACE reads again and assigns one entry to each CDR3 protein, with no DNA. The record lists 150,000 or so distinct CDR3 sequences, of which the ten most abundant hold 0.25% to 0.3%. The sequenced material came from naive CXCR3+ CD8+ T cells from blood. Described subset: CD45RO-CCR7+CD27+CD95- naive CD8+ T cells expressing CXCR3 (TNR3+). The receptors here all came from a human donor in good health. Some clones in this sample may be carry-over from other donors' samples.

The chain combines TRBV19 with TRBJ2-1; TCRdb lists TRBD1, though no DNA is available to test this call. CDR1 is LNHDA, CDR2 SQIVND, per germline (reference sequence). CDR3 length: 14 amino acids. The chain's CDR3 is CASTPGSYYNEQFF. The entire variable domain, with the rest obtained from reference TRBV19 and TRBJ2-1, is as follows: DGGITQSPKYLFRKEGQNVTLSCEQNLNHDAMYWYRQDPGQGLRLIYYSQIVNDFQKGDIAEGYSVSREKKESFPLTVTSAQKNPTAFYLCASTPGSYYNEQFFGPGTRLTVL.

This chain connects TRBV14 to TRBJ2-7; the D call from TCRdb, TRBD1, cannot be confirmed without DNA. There are 16 residues in the CDR3. In germline, CDR1 is SGHDN, CDR2 FVKESK. The CDR3: CARNIAYYRGRHEQYF.

V and J are TRBV28 and TRBJ2-7; absent DNA, TCRdb's TRBD1 call cannot be checked. Germline-derived CDR1 and CDR2 are MDHEN and SYDVKM. The CDR3 spans 12 residues. The CDR3 loop is CASSRGDYEQYF.

This sequence joins TRBV12-3 or TRBV12-4 and TRBJ1-2. This CDR3 region has 14 residues. The CDR3: CASSLAGNNYGYTF.

This chain uses TRBV6-2 or TRBV6-3 with TRBJ2-7; the TCRdb D gene call, TRBD2, has no DNA to confirm it. CDR1 is MNHEY, CDR2 SVGEGT, per germline. The CDR3 runs 12 residues. CDR3 sequence reads: CASSYPSGEQYF.

V is TRBV7-9 and J is TRBJ1-1; TCRdb lists TRBD1, though no DNA is available to test this call. From germline, CDR1 is SEHNR and CDR2 FQNEAQ (reference sequence). The CDR3 covers 13 residues. CDR3 sequence: CASSLGLQGASFF.

The rearrangement uses TRBV20-1 and TRBJ2-5; the TCRdb D gene call, TRBD2, has no DNA to confirm it. The germline CDR1 and CDR2 sequences are DFQATT and SNEGSKA (reference sequence). This CDR3 comprises 16 residues. The CDR3 spells CSASEAGLIIPETQYF.

V is TRBV14 and J is TRBJ1-2. The CDR3 is 16 amino acids. Germline V gives CDR1 SGHDN, CDR2 FVKESK. The CDR3 loop is CASSQDYAGPNYGYTF.

V usage is TRBV3-1 and J usage is TRBJ2-1; TCRdb names TRBD1, which stays unverified in the absence of DNA. The CDR3 is made up of 14 amino acids. Per germline, CDR1 LGHDT and CDR2 YNNKEL (reference sequence). This CDR3 reads CASSQDTWGTEQFF.

V gene TRBV20-1 combines with J gene TRBJ2-7; TCRdb returns TRBD1, unconfirmable since there is no DNA. The CDR3 covers 14 residues. Germline V lookup: CDR1 DFQATT, CDR2 SNEGSKA (reference sequence). CDR3 loop: CSALRDRGPYEQYF.

V usage is TRBV7-2 and J usage is TRBJ1-5. This CDR3 is built from 15 residues. Germline V lookup: CDR1 SGHTA, CDR2 FQGNSA. CDR3 sequence: CASSLRALSNQPQHF.

The chain employs TRBV29-1 and TRBJ2-1; the D call of TRBD1 rests on TCRdb alone, since no DNA is present to check it. Per germline, CDR1 SQVTM and CDR2 ANQGSEA. The CDR3 has 14 residues. The CDR3 sequence: CSVPDRDRYNEQFF.

The chain couples TRBV20-1 to TRBJ1-2; the TRBD1 assignment by TCRdb is unverifiable without DNA. CDR3 length equals 13 residues. Per the germline V gene, CDR1 is DFQATT and CDR2 is SNEGSKA (reference sequence). Here the CDR3 reads CSAADRGKWGYTF.

The J gene is TRBJ2-5, the V gene TRBV12-3 or TRBV12-4; TCRdb proposes TRBD1, but this gene call is untestable without DNA. The CDR3 sequence is 14 residues long. This chain's CDR3 is CASSNGTVQETQYF.

The chain recombines TRBV3-1 with TRBJ2-5; with no DNA, the TCRdb D assignment of TRBD2 cannot be verified. The CDR3 runs to 16 residues. CDR1 is LGHDT, CDR2 YNNKEL, per germline (reference sequence). The CDR3 is CASSQDGGTLQETQYF.

The genes are TRBV4-2 and TRBJ1-1; TCRdb lists TRBD1, though no DNA is available to test this call. Germline V gives CDR1 LGHNA, CDR2 YNFKEQ. This CDR3 region has 17 residues. The CDR3 sequence is CASSQIRTDLMNTEAFF.

This chain joins TRBV20-1 and TRBJ2-5; as DNA is missing, the TRBD2 call by TCRdb cannot be tested. The CDR3 contains 16 residues. CDR1 is DFQATT and CDR2 is SNEGSKA in the germline V gene (reference sequence). The CDR3 spells CSALGTSGGGQETQYF.

The chain couples TRBV9 to TRBJ2-1; no DNA is available, so the TRBD1 call from TCRdb remains unchecked. Germline CDR1 and CDR2: SGDLS and YYNGEE. The CDR3 covers 16 residues. The CDR3 sequence is CASSAFRGDAYNEQFF.